Below are 21 T cell receptor beta chains sequenced from a single sample in a study of regulatory T cells in long-lasting Graves disease. Noted time point: persistent/refractory GD, antithyroid drugs over 5 years with positive TRAb. PBMC RNA served as the TCR library source. The authors built TCR beta libraries using iRepertoire HTBI primers and Arm-PCR of CDR3 regions. Via MiXCR, TCRdb re-called the multiplex PCR reads, giving one row per CDR3 protein. The sample includes over 350,000 distinct CDR3 sequences, about 20% of them seen just once. The sequences come from peripheral blood mononuclear cells (PBMCs), collected when the disease was refractory, from a patient treated with antithyroid drugs. The origin of the receptors is a female donor with Graves disease.

This clonotype was observed a handful of times. This chain uses TRBV2 with TRBJ2-1; TRBD2 might be the D (6 bases). V was trimmed by 4 bases and J by 4 bases, leaving 17 bases between them. CDR1 and CDR2 (germline): SNHLY, FYNNEI. This CDR3 spans 16 amino acids. Here the CDR3 DNA reads TGTGCCAGCAGTGGCGGCGGGATTAACCTTTACAATGAGCAGTTCTTC. It encodes CASSGGGINLYNEQFF.

The CDR3 nucleotides read TGTGCCAGCAGCCCCAACGGATACACTGAAGCTTTCTTT. Its translation is CASSPNGYTEAFF. The chain employs TRBV6-1 and TRBJ1-1; D unclear. V lost 6 bases to trimming and J lost 3 bases, with 11 bases between them. The V gene's germline CDR1 is MNHNS and CDR2 SASEGT. This CDR3 has 13 residues.

Comments on this clonotype: This may be a read error, as it is one base from a much larger clone. This rearrangement joins TRBV6-1 to TRBJ2-5; TRBD1 is a possible D gene (5 bases). V dropped 7 bases and J dropped 0 bases, with 24 bases sitting between them. The germline V gene has CDR1 MNHNS and CDR2 SASEGT. The CDR3 contains 18 residues. The CDR3 loop is CASTRSGAGRRYQETQYF. The CDR3, as DNA: TGTGCCAGCACACGAAGTGGGGCTGGGCGGCGGTACCAAGAGACCCAGTACTTC.

This clonotype was counted a few times. V is TRBV7-6 and J is TRBJ1-5; a possible D gene is TRBD1 (5 bases). Germline lookup yields CDR1 SGHVS and CDR2 FNYEAQ. The V end lost 5 bases, the J end lost 9 bases, and 11 bases lay between the germline ends. The CDR3 runs 12 residues. The CDR3: CASSPGGGPQHF. Written as DNA, the CDR3 is TGTGCCAGCAGCCCTGGGGGGGGGCCCCAGCATTTT.

This clonotype was observed a few times. The V gene is TRBV7-9, the J gene TRBJ2-1; TRBD2 agrees at 8 bases. Germline CDR1 is SEHNR and CDR2 is FQNEAQ (reference sequence). The CDR3 covers 16 residues. V trimming: 5 bases; J trimming: 4 bases; junction bases outside the gene matches: 10. CDR3 sequence reads: CASSPLAGGSYNEQFF. In nucleotides, the CDR3 is TGTGCCAGCAGCCCCCTTGCGGGAGGATCTTACAATGAGCAGTTCTTC.

This clonotype was observed a few times. The chain recombines TRBV15 with TRBJ2-2; D call uncertain. Germline loops: CDR1 LNHNV, CDR2 YYDKDF (reference sequence). V was shortened by 6 bases and J by 8 bases, with 10 bases between the two germline ends. The CDR3 has 12 residues. CDR3 protein: CATSPLGGELFF. DNA for the CDR3: TGTGCCACCAGTCCTCTGGGTGGGGAGCTGTTTTTT.

In this sample, this clonotype turned up a few times. The rearrangement joins TRBV14 to TRBJ1-6; 10 bases are shared with TRBD1. CDR1 is SGHDN, CDR2 FVKESK, per germline. The CDR3 has 16 residues. After removal of 4 bases from V and 7 bases from J, the junction contained 7 bases not matched to a gene. The CDR3 DNA is TGTGCCAGCAGCCTGCGTGGGGGACAGGGGAATTCACCCCTCCACTTT. This translates into CASSLRGGQGNSPLHF.

This clonotype came up many times. The genes are TRBV30 and TRBJ1-1; no definite D call. The CDR3 is 12 amino acids. Germline values: CDR1 GTSNPN, CDR2 SVGIG (reference sequence). The germline V and J ends were trimmed by 3 bases and 5 bases, with 10 bases remaining between them. CDR3: CAWSLGKTEAFF. The CDR3 bases are TGTGCCTGGAGCCTGGGGAAGACTGAAGCTTTCTTT.

This clonotype was found a few times. The V call is TRBV30, the J call TRBJ1-2; possible D gene TRBD1, 5 bases. This CDR3 spans 14 amino acids. V shed 0 bases and J shed 6 bases, with 14 bases lying between them. Germline-derived CDR1 and CDR2 are GTSNPN and SVGIG (reference sequence). The DNA of the CDR3 is TGTGCCTGGAGTGTAGACCCCAGGGTACATGGCTACACCTTC. Translation gives CAWSVDPRVHGYTF.

This clonotype was counted between two and nine times. DNA for the CDR3: TGCGCCAGCAGCCAACCGCCCCAGTACTTC. Protein product: CASSQPPQYF. The chain is built from TRBV4-1 and TRBJ2-5, with D uncertain. V shed 2 bases and J shed 9 bases, with 4 bases lying between them. Germline V gives CDR1 MGHRA, CDR2 YSYEKL. The CDR3 consists of 10 residues.

This clonotype was seen repeatedly, ten times or more. V usage is TRBV7-2 and J usage is TRBJ2-7, with 7 positions matching TRBD1. CDR3 length: 15 residues. Unmatched junction bases numbered 3, after V lost 1 base and J lost 0 bases. Per germline, CDR1 SGHTA and CDR2 FQGNSA. The chain's CDR3 is CASSLVGTASYEQYF. In DNA form, the CDR3 reads TGTGCCAGCAGCTTAGTCGGGACAGCCTCCTACGAGCAGTACTTC.

In its sample, this clonotype was seen a few times. The chain combines TRBV3-1 with TRBJ1-1, with TRBD1 as a possible D gene (5 bases). Deletions cut 2 bases from V and 5 bases from J, with 15 bases between. The CDR3 runs 15 residues. The germline CDR1 and CDR2 sequences are LGHDT and YNNKEL (reference sequence). CDR3 in amino acids: CASSQSHGARTEAFF. CDR3 sequence (DNA): TGTGCCAGCAGCCAATCTCACGGGGCTCGAACTGAAGCTTTCTTT.

The V gene is TRBV5-1, the J gene TRBJ1-2, with D uncertain. Germline V CDR1 and CDR2: SGHRS, YFSETQ. The germline V and J ends were trimmed by 0 bases and 4 bases, with 10 bases remaining between them. This CDR3 is 14 amino acids long. DNA for the CDR3: TGCGCCAGCAGCTTGGATGGCGGGAGCTATGGCTACACCTTC. Translating it yields CASSLDGGSYGYTF.

The chain links TRBV28 to TRBJ1-6, with 8 positions matching TRBD1. The CDR3 is made up of 15 amino acids. V was clipped by 2 bases and J by 9 bases; unmatched bases: 6. Germline V gene sequence: CDR1 MDHEN, CDR2 SYDVKM. The CDR3 sequence: CASSLPTGEVSPLHF. The CDR3 bases are TGTGCCAGCAGTTTACCGACAGGGGAAGTTTCACCCCTCCACTTT.

This clonotype has more than one count but fewer than ten. V usage is TRBV2 and J usage is TRBJ2-6; 7 positions agree with TRBD2. The germline gives CDR1 SNHLY, CDR2 FYNNEI. This CDR3 spans 17 amino acids. J gave up 4 bases and V 2 bases, and 8 bases lay outside the gene matches. CDR3 region: CASSERDYRDGANVLTF. The CDR3, as DNA: TGTGCCAGCAGTGAAAGGGACTACCGCGACGGGGCCAACGTCCTGACTTTC.

The chain has TRBV30 and TRBJ1-2; D is unclear. CDR1 and CDR2 (germline): GTSNPN, SVGIG (reference sequence). The CDR3 length is 13 residues. With 0 bases removed from V and 8 bases from J, the gap between germline ends came to 13 bases. The CDR3 DNA follows: TGTGCCTGGAGTGTACTATTACCCGAGGGCTACACCTTC. Translating gives CAWSVLLPEGYTF.

This clonotype was observed many times. This chain uses TRBV6-1 with TRBJ2-5; D not resolved. Germline-derived CDR1 and CDR2 are MNHNS and SASEGT. This CDR3 has 13 amino acids. Trimming left V 4 bases short and J 5 bases short, with 11 bases between. In DNA, the CDR3 is TGTGCCAGCAGTGTGGCAGAGGCGGAGACCCAGTACTTC. Translating gives CASSVAEAETQYF.

This clonotype was counted between two and nine times. A junction end diverges from the germline sequence, so it may reflect a read error. V gene TRBV28 combines with J gene TRBJ2-6, with a tentative D call TRBD1 (5 bases). CDR1 is MDHEN, CDR2 SYDVKM, per germline. This CDR3 spans 21 amino acids. The CDR3 bases are TGTGCCGGCAGCTTAGGTGGGTGGGGCACTACAAGCGTCTCTGGGGCCAACGTCCTGACTTTC. It codes for CAGSLGGWGTTSVSGANVLTF.

At least ten counts were recorded for this clonotype. CDR3 sequence reads: CASSLPTSLHGYTF. CDR3 bases: TGTGCCAGCAGTTTACCCACCTCTCTCCATGGCTACACCTTC. This sequence joins TRBV28 and TRBJ1-2; D remains unclear. The CDR3 runs to 14 residues. Trimming removed 2 bases at V and 6 bases at J, with 13 bases between. Germline CDR1 and CDR2: MDHEN and SYDVKM.

This chain connects TRBV4-1 to TRBJ2-7; D assignment may be TRBD1 or TRBD2 (6 bases each). This CDR3 contains 15 residues. V lost 0 bases, J lost 3 bases, and 12 bases lay in between. Looked up from germline, CDR1 is MGHRA and CDR2 is YSYEKL. This chain's CDR3 is CASSQERGDGYEQYF. The CDR3 nucleotides read TGCGCCAGCAGCCAAGAGAGGGGGGACGGCTACGAGCAGTACTTC.

The chain is built from TRBV19 and TRBJ2-3; D may be TRBD2 (6 bases). V shed 4 bases and J shed 5 bases, with 10 bases lying between them. The CDR3 covers 13 residues. CDR1 is LNHDA, CDR2 SQIVND, per germline (reference sequence). CDR3 loop: CASSTVGRDTQYF. CDR3 bases: TGTGCCAGTAGTACAGTCGGGAGAGATACGCAGTATTTT.